A single sample gave rise to the 21 T cell receptor beta chains below, sequenced in a study of CD8+CD57+ T cells in acquired aplastic anemia. All sequencing subjects had displayed CD8+CD57+ cell expansion on flow cytometry. Genomic DNA acted as the template from which TCR beta VDJ combination and CDR3 sequence profiling were carried out. MiXCR, run by TCRdb on the reads, gives a single entry per CDR3 protein. This table holds around 430,000 distinct CDR3 sequences, about a third found once. The specimen was sorted CD4+, CD8+, or CD8+CD57+ T cells (not recorded which) from PBMCs. The receptors derive from a human donor with aplastic anemia.

This clonotype was detected only a few times. The V call is TRBV5-6, the J call TRBJ1-5; D may be TRBD1 (5 bases). The length of the CDR3 is 13 residues. Germline CDR1 and CDR2: SGHDT and YYEEEE. Trimming cost V 4 bases and J 2 bases, with 7 bases left between them. The CDR3 here is CASSMTGNQPQHF. CDR3 in DNA: TGTGCCAGCAGCATGACAGGCAATCAGCCCCAGCATTTT.

This chain links TRBV12-3 or TRBV12-4 with TRBJ2-1; unclear D gene. CDR3 length: 17 residues. V was trimmed by 3 bases and J by 0 bases, leaving 15 bases between them. CDR3 nucleotide sequence: TGTGCCAGCAGTTTTGGGATTCCCCCAAACTCCTACAATGAGCAGTTCTTC. The encoded protein is CASSFGIPPNSYNEQFF.

This clonotype showed up just a few times. At one end the junction does not follow the germline gene, possibly because of a read error. The chain uses TRBV19 and TRBJ2-7; TRBD1 agrees at 12 bases. Germline CDR1 LNHDA, CDR2 SQIVND (reference sequence). There are 19 residues in the CDR3. The CDR3 nucleotides read TGTGCCAGCAGTATACACCCCCGGGACAGGGGGCTTGGTCGCCACGAGCAGTACTTC. The encoded protein is CASSIHPRDRGLGRHEQYF.

J is TRBJ1-6 and V is TRBV25-1, with 8 bases aligning to TRBD1. V dropped 7 bases and J dropped 9; count of bases not matched to a gene: 8. The CDR3 is made up of 14 amino acids. CDR1 is MGHDK, CDR2 SYGVNS, per germline. The DNA for the CDR3 is TGTGCCAGCACCGACAGGGGAATAAGTTCACCCCTCCACTTT. Its protein product is CASTDRGISSPLHF.

The table lists this clonotype with a few counts. The V gene is TRBV5-6, the J gene TRBJ2-5; 10 nucleotides line up with TRBD1. Germline CDR1 is SGHDT and CDR2 is YYEEEE. V lost 2 bases and J lost 5; bases outside the gene matches: 3. The CDR3 runs 14 residues. The CDR3, as DNA: TGTGCCAGCAGCTTTGACAGGGGGCGGGAGACCCAGTACTTC. It specifies CASSFDRGRETQYF. Variable domain in full (rest from reference TRBV5-6 and TRBJ2-5): DAGVTQSPTHLIKTRGQQVTLRCSPKSGHDTVSWYQQALGQGPQFIFQYYEEEERQRGNFPDRFSGHQFPNYSSELNVNALLLGDSALYLCASSFDRGRETQYFGPGTRLLVL.

As regards this clonotype: A read error may explain this, as a much larger clone is one base away. V and J are TRBV10-2 and TRBJ2-1, with 8 bases that match TRBD2. The germline CDR1 and CDR2 sequences are WSHSY and SAAADI. The length of the CDR3 is 15 residues. The V gene end was trimmed by 8 bases and the J gene end by 1 base; junction bases not matched to a gene: 7. This CDR3 is CASGGLADSYNEQFF. CDR3 DNA: TGCGCCAGCGGAGGACTAGCCGATTCCTACAATGAGCAGTTCTTC.

The table lists this clonotype with a few counts. V is TRBV18 and J is TRBJ2-5, with 12 bases lining up with TRBD2. The CDR3 covers 16 residues. V was clipped by 3 bases and J by 0 bases; unmatched bases: 2. Germline CDR1 is KGHSH and CDR2 is LQKENI. The CDR3 DNA follows: TGTGCCAGCTCACCCCTAGCGGGAGGGTACCAAGAGACCCAGTACTTC. This encodes CASSPLAGGYQETQYF.

Ten or more counts support this clonotype. The genes are TRBV19 and TRBJ1-1; 10 bases match TRBD1. The CDR3 covers 14 residues. V gave up 6 bases and J gave up 4 bases; unmatched junction bases: 5. Germline CDR1 reads LNHDA; CDR2 reads SQIVND (reference sequence). The CDR3 region is CASRIRDRGTEAFF. DNA for the CDR3: TGTGCCAGTAGGATCCGGGACAGGGGCACTGAAGCTTTCTTT.

A few counts support this clonotype. V and J are TRBV19 and TRBJ2-3, with 15 bases aligning to TRBD2. Germline CDR1 reads LNHDA; CDR2 reads SQIVND (reference sequence). V trimming: 3 bases; J trimming: 6 bases; junction bases outside the gene matches: 7. The CDR3 contains 17 residues. This chain's CDR3 is CASSMAGLAGGYDTQYF. In nucleotides, the CDR3 is TGTGCCAGTAGTATGGCGGGACTAGCGGGAGGATACGATACGCAGTATTTT.

This clonotype came up a few times. One end of the junction is discordant with germline, which a read error may explain. The chain uses TRBV19 and TRBJ2-1; 8 bases align to TRBD1. In germline, CDR1 is LNHDA, CDR2 SQIVND (reference sequence). The CDR3 sequence is 14 residues long. The CDR3, as DNA: TGTGCCAGCCGTCTGACAGGGGAGGAGAATGGGCAGTTCTTC. Protein: CASRLTGEENGQFF. The complete variable domain, with remaining parts taken from reference TRBV19 and TRBJ2-1, reads DGGITQSPKYLFRKEGQNVTLSCEQNLNHDAMYWYRQDPGQGLRLIYYSQIVNDFQKGDIAEGYSVSREKKESFPLTVTSAQKNPTAFYLCASRLTGEENGQFFGPGTRLTVL.

This clonotype was found a few times. The chain has TRBV7-2 and TRBJ1-1; D remains unclear. V lost 2 bases to trimming and J lost 5 bases, with 12 bases between them. This CDR3 has 14 residues. Looked up from germline, CDR1 is SGHTA and CDR2 is FQGNSA. The CDR3 is CASSLRDTATEAFF. CDR3 nucleotides: TGTGCCAGCAGCTTACGAGACACGGCAACTGAAGCTTTCTTT.

A remark on this clonotype: At one boundary the junction diverges from the germline segment, which might be a read error. The V gene is TRBV2, the J gene TRBJ2-5, with D uncertain. CDR1 is SNHLY, CDR2 FYNNEI, per germline. This CDR3 contains 11 residues. Here the CDR3 DNA reads TGTGCCAGCAGTGCTCAAGGGACCCAGTACTTC. Amino acid sequence: CASSAQGTQYF.

The rearrangement uses TRBV15 and TRBJ2-7; D is perhaps TRBD2 (6 bases). V lost 1 base, J lost 2 bases, and 24 bases lay in between. This CDR3 is 19 amino acids long. From germline, CDR1 is LNHNV and CDR2 YYDKDF (reference sequence). In DNA, the CDR3 is TGTGCCACCAGCAGAGTAGCGTTGGCGGGGTGGTGGAACCCCTACGAGCAGTACTTC. Translated: CATSRVALAGWWNPYEQYF.

The rearrangement joins TRBV19 to TRBJ1-5, with 8 nucleotides matching TRBD1. Germline V CDR1 and CDR2: LNHDA, SQIVND (reference sequence). V shed 7 bases, J shed 2 bases, and the junction held 1 base outside the gene matches. The CDR3 loop spans 13 amino acids. The CDR3 DNA reads TGTGCCAGTAAGGGACAGGGCAATCAGCCCCAGCATTTT. It encodes CASKGQGNQPQHF.

This clonotype showed up many times. The chain links TRBV20-1 to TRBJ1-2; TRBD1 matches 10 bases. Germline V lookup: CDR1 DFQATT, CDR2 SNEGSKA (reference sequence). The CDR3 has 13 residues. With 5 bases clipped from V and 8 bases from J, the junction kept 8 bases outside the gene matches. The CDR3 reads CSADPGQGIGYTF. The DNA for the CDR3 is TGCAGTGCTGACCCGGGACAGGGGATCGGCTACACCTTC.

The rearrangement uses TRBV5-4 and TRBJ1-1, with TRBD1 matching over 8 bases. The CDR3 totals 19 residues. Looked up from germline, CDR1 is SGHNT and CDR2 is YYREEE (reference sequence). With V trimmed by 3 bases and J by 4 bases, 20 bases remained unmatched. CDR3 DNA: TGTGCCAGCAGCTGGGGTTCGACAGGGGAGTGGTCTGGGGGCACTGAAGCTTTCTTT. Translated: CASSWGSTGEWSGGTEAFF.

The sample holds a few counts of this clonotype. This sequence may be a read error, since a much larger clone differs from it by one base. J is TRBJ1-2 and V is TRBV7-9; D uncertain. CDR3 length: 13 residues. The germline gives CDR1 SEHNR, CDR2 FQNEAQ (reference sequence). Trimming stripped 0 bases from V and 8 bases from J, with 10 bases between. The CDR3 loop reads CASSLAGVGGYTF. The CDR3 bases are TGTGCCAGCAGCTTAGCGGGCGTGGGGGGCTACACCTTC.

The chain uses TRBV20-1 and TRBJ1-4; 10 positions agree with TRBD1. CDR3 length: 14 amino acids. Germline V CDR1 and CDR2: DFQATT, SNEGSKA (reference sequence). With 0 bases clipped from V and 7 bases from J, the junction kept 2 bases outside the gene matches. The CDR3 region has the DNA TGCAGTGCTAGAGATTGGGACAGGGGTGAAAAACTGTTTTTT. Protein: CSARDWDRGEKLFF.

This clonotype was counted only a few times. The gene calls are TRBV30 and TRBJ2-7; D is unresolved. The CDR3 has 12 amino acids. V was shortened by 5 bases and J by 3 bases, with 11 bases between the two germline ends. CDR1 GTSNPN and CDR2 SVGIG come from the germline V gene (reference sequence). The CDR3 reads CAWGVGGYEQYF. In nucleotides, the CDR3 is TGTGCCTGGGGGGTGGGTGGCTACGAGCAGTACTTC. Full variable domain (remainder filled in from reference TRBV30 and TRBJ2-7): SQTIHQWPATLVQPVGSPLSLECTVEGTSNPNLYWYRQAAGRGLQLLFYSVGIGQISSEVPQNLSASRPQDRQFILSSKKLLLSDSGFYLCAWGVGGYEQYFGPGTRLTVT.

In its sample, this clonotype was seen a few times. One end of the junction varies from germline; a read error may be responsible. The rearrangement uses TRBV7-9 and TRBJ2-7, with TRBD1 matching over 9 bases. Germline loops: CDR1 SEHNR, CDR2 FQNEAQ (reference sequence). The CDR3 loop spans 15 amino acids. Written as DNA, the CDR3 is TGTGCCCGCAGCTTAAGGACAGGGGAGTCCTACGAGCAGTACTTC. This gives the protein CARSLRTGESYEQYF.

Concerning this clonotype itself: This may be a read error, as it is one base from a much larger clone. CDR3 DNA: TGCGCCAGCAGCCAAGAAGGAGTCAGAGACTTTCGGCATGGCTACACCTTC. As protein: CASSQEGVRDFRHGYTF. The gene calls are TRBV4-1 and TRBJ1-2; D is ambiguous. Trimming removed 0 bases from V and 6 bases from J, with 20 bases in between. This CDR3 is built from 17 residues. The V gene's germline CDR1 is MGHRA and CDR2 YSYEKL.